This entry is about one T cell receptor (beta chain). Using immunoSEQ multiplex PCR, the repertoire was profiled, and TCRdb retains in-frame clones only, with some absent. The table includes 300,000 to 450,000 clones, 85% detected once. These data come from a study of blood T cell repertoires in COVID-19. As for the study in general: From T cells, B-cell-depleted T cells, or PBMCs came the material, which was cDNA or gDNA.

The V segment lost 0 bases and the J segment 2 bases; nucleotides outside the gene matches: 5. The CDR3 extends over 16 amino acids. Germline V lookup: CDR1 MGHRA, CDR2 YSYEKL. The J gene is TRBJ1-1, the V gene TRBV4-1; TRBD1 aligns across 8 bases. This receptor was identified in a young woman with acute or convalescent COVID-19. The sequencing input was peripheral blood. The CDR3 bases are TGCGCCAGCAGCCAAGAAGGGGGACAGGTAAACACTGAAGCTTTCTTT. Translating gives CASSQEGGQVNTEAFF.